Described below is a single T cell receptor beta chain sequence and its context. The antigen is undetermined. The sample originates from a study of blood T cell dynamics during melanoma immunotherapy. Study summary: Metastatic melanoma patients received first-line pembrolizumab or nivolumab plus ipilimumab. Study results and caveats: The study could not tell melanoma-specific clones from general immune activation.

This table comes from immunoSEQ multiplex PCR, and its TCRdb copy is limited to in-frame clones, with some not included. This table holds some 15,000 clones, 90% to 95% found once. Noted time point: pre-treatment baseline. At 12 weeks after first infusion, RECIST 1.1 defined response for most patients. This sequence was found in a human donor with melanoma. The sample here was blood, taken from a patient treated with checkpoint blockade.

The CDR3 protein is CASRKGGSQHF. CDR3 sequence (DNA): TGTGCCAGCAGAAAAGGTGGATCCCAGCATTTT. This chain connects TRBV6-6 to TRBJ1-5; D remains ambiguous. The CDR3 runs 11 residues. Trimming stripped 6 bases from V and 11 bases from J, with 11 bases between. Germline V gives CDR1 MNHNY, CDR2 SVGAGI (reference sequence).